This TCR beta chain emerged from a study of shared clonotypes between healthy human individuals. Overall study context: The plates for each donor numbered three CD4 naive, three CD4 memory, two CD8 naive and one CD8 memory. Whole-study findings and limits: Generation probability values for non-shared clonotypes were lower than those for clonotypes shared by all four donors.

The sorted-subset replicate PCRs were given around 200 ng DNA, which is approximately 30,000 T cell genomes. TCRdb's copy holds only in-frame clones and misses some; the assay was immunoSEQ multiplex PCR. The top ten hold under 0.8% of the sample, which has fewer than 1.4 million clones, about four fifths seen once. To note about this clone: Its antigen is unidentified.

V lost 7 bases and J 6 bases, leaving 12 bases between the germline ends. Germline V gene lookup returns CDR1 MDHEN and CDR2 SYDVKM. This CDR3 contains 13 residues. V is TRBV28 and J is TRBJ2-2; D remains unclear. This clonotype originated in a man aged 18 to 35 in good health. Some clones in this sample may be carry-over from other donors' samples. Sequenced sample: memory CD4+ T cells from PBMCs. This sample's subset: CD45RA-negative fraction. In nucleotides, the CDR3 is TGTGCCAGCACCCCCCGCCCCCCCGGGGAGCTGTTTTTT. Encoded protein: CASTPRPPGELFF.